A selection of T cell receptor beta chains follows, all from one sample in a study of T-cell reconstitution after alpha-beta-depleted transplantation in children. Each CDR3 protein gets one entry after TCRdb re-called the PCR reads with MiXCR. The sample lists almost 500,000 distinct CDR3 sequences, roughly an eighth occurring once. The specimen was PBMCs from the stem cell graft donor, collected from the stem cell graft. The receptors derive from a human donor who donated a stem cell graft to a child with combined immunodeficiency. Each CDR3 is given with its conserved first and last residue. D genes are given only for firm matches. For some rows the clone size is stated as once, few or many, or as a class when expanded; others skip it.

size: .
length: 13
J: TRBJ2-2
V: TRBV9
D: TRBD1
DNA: TGTGCCAGCAGGGCAGGGGGCTCCGGGGAGCTGTTTTTT
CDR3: CASRAGGSGELFF

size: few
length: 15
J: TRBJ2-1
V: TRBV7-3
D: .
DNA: TGTGCCAGCAGCTTAACACGGGGGCCCGTGAATGAGCAGTTCTTC
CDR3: CASSLTRGPVNEQFF

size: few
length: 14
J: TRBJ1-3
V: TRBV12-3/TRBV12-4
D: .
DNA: TGTGCCAGCAGTCCGACTCGCTCTGGAAACACCATATATTTT
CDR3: CASSPTRSGNTIYF

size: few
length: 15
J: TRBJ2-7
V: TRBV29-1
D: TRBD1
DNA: TGCAGCGTTGAGTGGAGGACAGGGCGACCCTACGAGCAGTACTTC
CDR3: CSVEWRTGRPYEQYF

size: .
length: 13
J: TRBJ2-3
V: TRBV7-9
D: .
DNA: TGTGCCACCACGGACGTTAGCACAGATACGCAGTATTTT
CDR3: CATTDVSTDTQYF

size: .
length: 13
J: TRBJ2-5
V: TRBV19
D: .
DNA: TGTGCCAGTACCCCAGGGGGGTTGCAGACCCAGTACTTC
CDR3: CASTPGGLQTQYF

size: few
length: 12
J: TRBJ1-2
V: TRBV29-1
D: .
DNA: TGCAGCGCAATGGGACGGAGCTATGGCTACACCTTC
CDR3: CSAMGRSYGYTF

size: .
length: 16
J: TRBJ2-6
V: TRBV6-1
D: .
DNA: TGTGCCAGCAGGAGGACTAATCCGAGGGGGGCCAACGTCCTGACTTTC
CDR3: CASRRTNPRGANVLTF

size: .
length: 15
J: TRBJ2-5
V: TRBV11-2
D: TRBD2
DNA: TGTGCCAGCAGCTTCCGGGGGGGCAGGTCCGAGACCCAGTACTTC
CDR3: CASSFRGGRSETQYF

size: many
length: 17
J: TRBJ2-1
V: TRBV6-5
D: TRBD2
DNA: TGTGCCAGCAGTTACTCGGGCGTAGCGGGGGTCTACAATGAGCAGTTCTTC
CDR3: CASSYSGVAGVYNEQFF

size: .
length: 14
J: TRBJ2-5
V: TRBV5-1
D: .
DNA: TGCGCCAGCAGCTTGACAACGTACCAAGAGACCCAGTACTTC
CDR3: CASSLTTYQETQYF

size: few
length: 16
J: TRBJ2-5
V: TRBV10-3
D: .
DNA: TGTGCCATCAGTGACCGCGACAGTCCTCACGGGGAGACCCAGTACTTC
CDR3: CAISDRDSPHGETQYF

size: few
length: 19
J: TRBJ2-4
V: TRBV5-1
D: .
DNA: TGCGCCAGCAGCTTGGTCGACCAACAGGGATTCAGTGGCAAAAACATTCAGTACTTC
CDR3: CASSLVDQQGFSGKNIQYF

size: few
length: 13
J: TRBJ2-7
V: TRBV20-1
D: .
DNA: TGCAGTGCTACGGGGACCTACCCCTACGAGCAGTACTTC
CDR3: CSATGTYPYEQYF

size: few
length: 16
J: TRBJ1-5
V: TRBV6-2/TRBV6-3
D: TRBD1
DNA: TGTGCCAGCAGTTCCTCACAGGGACAGGGGAATCAGCCCCAGCATTTT
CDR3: CASSSSQGQGNQPQHF

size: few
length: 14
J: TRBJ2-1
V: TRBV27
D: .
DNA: TGTGCCAGCAGTTTCGGAGACCAGTACAATGAGCAGTTCTTC
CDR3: CASSFGDQYNEQFF

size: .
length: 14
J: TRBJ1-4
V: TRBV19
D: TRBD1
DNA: TGTGCCAGTAGACAGGGGGCGTTTAATGAAAAACTGTTTTTT
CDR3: CASRQGAFNEKLFF

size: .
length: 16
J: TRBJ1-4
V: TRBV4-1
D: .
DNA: TGCGCCAGCAGCCGAGGACGCGGGGCAACTAATGAAAAACTGTTTTTT
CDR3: CASSRGRGATNEKLFF

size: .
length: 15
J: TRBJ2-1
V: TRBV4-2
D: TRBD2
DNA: TGTGCCAGCAGCCGGAGCGGGGGGGCTGAAAATGAGCAGTTCTTC
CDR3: CASSRSGGAENEQFF

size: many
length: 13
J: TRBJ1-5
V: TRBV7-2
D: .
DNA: TGTGCCAGCAGCTTAGCCCACAGTCAGCCCCAGCATTTT
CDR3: CASSLAHSQPQHF

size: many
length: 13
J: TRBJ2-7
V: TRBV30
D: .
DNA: TGTGCCTGGAGCTCGAGCAGGGCCTACGAGCAGTACTTC
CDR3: CAWSSSRAYEQYF

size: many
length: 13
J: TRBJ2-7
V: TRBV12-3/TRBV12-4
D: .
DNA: TGTGCCAGCACCGGATGGTACGAGCGCGAGCAGTACTTC
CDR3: CASTGWYEREQYF

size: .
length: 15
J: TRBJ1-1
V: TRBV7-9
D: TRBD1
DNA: TGTGCCAGCAGGATTGAGGGACAGGGGTGGACTGAAGCTTTCTTT
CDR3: CASRIEGQGWTEAFF

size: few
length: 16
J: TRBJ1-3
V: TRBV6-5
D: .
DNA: TGTGCCAGCAGTTACCTTGGAAGGAGCTCTGGAAACACCATATATTTT
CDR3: CASSYLGRSSGNTIYF

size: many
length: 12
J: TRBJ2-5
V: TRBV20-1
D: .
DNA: TGCAGTGCTAAACTCTGGGAAGAGACCCAGTACTTC
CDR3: CSAKLWEETQYF

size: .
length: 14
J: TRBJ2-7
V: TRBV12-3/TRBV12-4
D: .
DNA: TGTGCCAGCAGTTCTACAACAGGGACGGGTGAGCAGTACTTC
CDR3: CASSSTTGTGEQYF

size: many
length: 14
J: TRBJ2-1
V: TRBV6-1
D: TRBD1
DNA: TGTGCCAGCACGTCCGGGACAGCTTACAATGAGCAGTTCTTC
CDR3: CASTSGTAYNEQFF

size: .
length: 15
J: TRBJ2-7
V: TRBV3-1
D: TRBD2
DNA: TGTGCCAGCAGCCAGGGACTAGCGGGAGTCAACGAGCAGTACTTC
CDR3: CASSQGLAGVNEQYF

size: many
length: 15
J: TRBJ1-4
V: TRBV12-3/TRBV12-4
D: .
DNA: TGTGCCAGCAGCCCTCTAGGGGGGGTGTATGAAAAACTGTTTTTT
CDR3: CASSPLGGVYEKLFF

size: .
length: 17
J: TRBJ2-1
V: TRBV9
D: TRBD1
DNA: TGTGCCAGCAGCGGTATTCAGCGGCAGGGGGCCTTAAATGAGCAGTTCTTC
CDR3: CASSGIQRQGALNEQFF

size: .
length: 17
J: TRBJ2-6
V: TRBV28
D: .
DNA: TGTGCCAGCACCAAAGACACGGGTCCCTCTGGGGCCAACGTCCTGACTTTC
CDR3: CASTKDTGPSGANVLTF

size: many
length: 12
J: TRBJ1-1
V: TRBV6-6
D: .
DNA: TGTGCCAGCAGTTACCGGAACACTGAAGCTTTCTTT
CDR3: CASSYRNTEAFF

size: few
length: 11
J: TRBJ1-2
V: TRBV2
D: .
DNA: TGTGCCAGCAACCCTTTTGGAGGCTACACCTTC
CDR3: CASNPFGGYTF

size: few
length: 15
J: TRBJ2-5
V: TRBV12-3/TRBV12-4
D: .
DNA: TGTGCCAGCAGTTTAGTAGTACAGCCCCAAGAGACCCAGTACTTC
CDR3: CASSLVVQPQETQYF

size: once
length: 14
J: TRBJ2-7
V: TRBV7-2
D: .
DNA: TGTGCCAGCAGCATAGATCAGGGTAGTAGCGAGCAGTACTTC
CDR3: CASSIDQGSSEQYF

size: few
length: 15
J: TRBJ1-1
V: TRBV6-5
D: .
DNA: TGTGCCAGCAGTTACGGGATGCGCGGGGACACTGAAGCTTTCTTT
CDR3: CASSYGMRGDTEAFF

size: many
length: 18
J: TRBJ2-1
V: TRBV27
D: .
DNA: TGTGCCAGCAGTTTAAAGAATTGGCTCTCAAAAATAGGCAATGAGCAGTTCTTC
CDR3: CASSLKNWLSKIGNEQFF

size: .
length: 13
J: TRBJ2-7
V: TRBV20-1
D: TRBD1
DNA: TGCAGTGCTTATAACAGGGGACCCTACGAGCAGTACTTC
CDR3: CSAYNRGPYEQYF

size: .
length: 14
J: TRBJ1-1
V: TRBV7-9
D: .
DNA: TGTGCCAGCATCCCCGGGACATGGAACACTGAAGCTTTCTTT
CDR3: CASIPGTWNTEAFF

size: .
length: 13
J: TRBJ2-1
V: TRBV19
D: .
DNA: TGTGCCAGTAGTAGCCGATCACAGAATGAGCAGTTCTTC
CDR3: CASSSRSQNEQFF

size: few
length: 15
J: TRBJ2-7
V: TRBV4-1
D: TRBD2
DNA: TGCGCCAGCAGCCAAGGTCTAGCGGGGGGGCTCGAGCAGTACTTC
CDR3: CASSQGLAGGLEQYF

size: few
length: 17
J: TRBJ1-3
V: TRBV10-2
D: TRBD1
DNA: TGCGCCAGCAGTGAGGGGACAGTTCTTCACTCTGGAAACACCATATATTTT
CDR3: CASSEGTVLHSGNTIYF

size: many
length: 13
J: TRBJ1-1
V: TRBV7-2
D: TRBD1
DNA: TGTGCCAGCAGCCCAGCTGGACAGGGTGAAGCTTTCTTT
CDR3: CASSPAGQGEAFF

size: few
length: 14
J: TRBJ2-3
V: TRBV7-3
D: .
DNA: TGTGCCAGCAGCTTTGGGGTAGCCGCAGATACGCAGTATTTT
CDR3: CASSFGVAADTQYF

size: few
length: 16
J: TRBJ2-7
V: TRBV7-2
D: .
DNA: TGTGCCAGCAGCTTCACGTCCGGGAGCGTCCCCTACGAGCAGTACTTC
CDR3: CASSFTSGSVPYEQYF

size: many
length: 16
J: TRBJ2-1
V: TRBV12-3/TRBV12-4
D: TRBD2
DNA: TGTGCCAGCAATCCAGCGGGGGGGCCGCGTCTCGATGAGCAGTTCTTC
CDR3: CASNPAGGPRLDEQFF

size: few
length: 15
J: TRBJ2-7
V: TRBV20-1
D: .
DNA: TGCAGTGCTAGGGGGGGTACAGCCGACTCCTACGAGCAGTACTTC
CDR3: CSARGGTADSYEQYF

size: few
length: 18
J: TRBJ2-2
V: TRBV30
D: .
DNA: TGTGCCTGGAAACCCGAAAGAGCTATGCACAGAGCCGGCGGGGAGCTGTTTTTT
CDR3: CAWKPERAMHRAGGELFF

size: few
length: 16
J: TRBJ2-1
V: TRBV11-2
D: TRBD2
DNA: TGTGCCAGCAGCTCCCACCCAGCGGGGTCCTACAATGAGCAGTTCTTC
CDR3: CASSSHPAGSYNEQFF

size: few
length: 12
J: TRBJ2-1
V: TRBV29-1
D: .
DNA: TGCAGCGTTGAAAGGTACTACAATGAGCAGTTCTTC
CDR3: CSVERYYNEQFF

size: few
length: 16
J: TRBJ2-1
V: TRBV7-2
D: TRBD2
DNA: TGTGCCAGCAGCTTATCCCGACTAGCGGGATACAATGAGCAGTTCTTC
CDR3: CASSLSRLAGYNEQFF